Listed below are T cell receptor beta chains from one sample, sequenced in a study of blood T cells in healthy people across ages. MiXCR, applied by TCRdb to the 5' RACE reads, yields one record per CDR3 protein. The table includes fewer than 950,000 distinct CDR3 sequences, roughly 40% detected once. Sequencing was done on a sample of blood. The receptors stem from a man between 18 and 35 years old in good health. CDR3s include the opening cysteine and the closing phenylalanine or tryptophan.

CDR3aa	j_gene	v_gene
CASSLGGTGYNEQFF	TRBJ2-1	TRBV7-9
CASSFGEMGDTQFF	TRBJ2-1	TRBV12-3/TRBV12-4
CASSLDVADTEAFF	TRBJ1-1	TRBV5-1
CASSLDSSSYNEQYF	NA	TRBV7-2
CSAIGQERTSGGGGNIQYF	TRBJ2-4	TRBV20-1
CASTSSAGTYNEQFF	TRBJ2-1	TRBV12-3/TRBV12-4
CASSLRLSGPPYNEQFF	TRBJ2-1	TRBV7-2
CSARTGVDKTDTQYF	TRBJ2-3	TRBV20-1
CASSLGQTNIYGYTF	TRBJ1-2	TRBV4-2
CASSVEGATYNEQFF	TRBJ2-1	TRBV9
CSARTAPTDTQYF	TRBJ2-3	TRBV20-1
CASSVKRGGRYNEQFF	TRBJ2-1	TRBV7-2
CASRLTGATDTQYF	TRBJ2-3	TRBV12-3/TRBV12-4
CASSLTQGPAQFF	TRBJ2-1	TRBV12-3/TRBV12-4
CASSYSRASGAYNEQFF	TRBJ2-1	TRBV6-2/TRBV6-3
CASSLDRGRTEKLFF	TRBJ1-4	TRBV3-1
CARPGLVVPGELFF	TRBJ2-2	TRBV5-1
CSARVIGLAGTTDTDTQYF	TRBJ2-3	TRBV20-1
CASSPKVSVREQYF	TRBJ2-7	TRBV4-1
CASSLNPGGMNTEAFF	TRBJ1-1	TRBV5-1